The entry below describes one T cell receptor (beta chain). Arm-PCR of CDR3 regions and iRepertoire HTBI primers were the basis on which TCR beta libraries were built. TCRdb ran MiXCR on the multiplex PCR reads and lists one entry per CDR3 protein. The table shows more than 450,000 distinct CDR3 sequences, with about 17% occurring only once. There are 12 residues in the CDR3. CDR1 is SQVTM, CDR2 ANQGSEA, per germline. V lost 1 base and J 7 bases, leaving 10 bases between the germline ends. Sample time point: newly diagnosed GD, antithyroid drugs for less than 3 months. PBMC-derived RNA was used for the TCR library. These data are taken from a study of regulatory T cells in long-lasting Graves disease. The data also belong to a second study, concerning T cells in Graves' hyperthyroidism and ophthalmopathy.

V usage is TRBV29-1 and J usage is TRBJ1-1; D is unclear. This receptor was taken from a middle-aged man with Graves disease. The specimen was peripheral blood mononuclear cells (PBMCs), collected at new diagnosis, from a patient treated with antithyroid drugs. For the CDR3, the DNA is TGCAGCGTTGAAGGTAGGCTGGGTGAAGCTTTCTTT. Its protein is CSVEGRLGEAFF.